Below are 18 T cell receptor beta chains sequenced from a single sample in a study of tissue T cells after allogeneic stem cell transplantation. Generated by immunoSEQ multiplex PCR, the TCRdb table keeps only in-frame clones and is missing some. The data hold about 1,300 clones, with approximately 82% observed a single time. Sequenced here: stomach tissue, sampled at autopsy. These receptors were collected from a male patient aged 40-70 years with steroid-refractory graft-versus-host disease after an allogeneic stem cell transplant. The graft donor may be the source of some T cells.

The chain combines TRBV30 with TRBJ1-5, with D possibly being TRBD1 (6 bases). Deletions cut 3 bases from V and 3 bases from J, with 9 bases between. Germline V gene sequence: CDR1 GTSNPN, CDR2 SVGIG (reference sequence). The CDR3 has 13 amino acids. Here the CDR3 reads CAWSAGDNQPQHF. The DNA for the CDR3 is TGTGCCTGGAGCGCAGGGGACAATCAGCCCCAGCATTTT.

This sequence joins TRBV5-1 and TRBJ1-5, with D unresolved. CDR3 size: 15 residues. The V gene lost 7 bases and the J gene lost 2 bases, with 16 bases spanning the gap. From germline, CDR1 is SGHRS and CDR2 YFSETQ. CDR3: CASYPITRGNQPQHF. As DNA, the CDR3 is TGCGCCAGCTACCCCATAACCCGCGGCAATCAGCCCCAGCATTTT.

The CDR3 DNA is TGTGCCAGTAGTATAAAGGAGACAGGCTCCTATGGCTACACCTTC. Translating it yields CASSIKETGSYGYTF. This sequence joins TRBV19 and TRBJ1-2; D perhaps matches TRBD1 (6 bases). CDR1 and CDR2 from the germline V gene are LNHDA and SQIVND (reference sequence). V was clipped by 2 bases and J by 4 bases, with 14 bases between them. This CDR3 spans 15 amino acids.

V and J are TRBV28 and TRBJ1-6, with D possibly being TRBD1 (5 bases). Per the germline V gene, CDR1 is MDHEN and CDR2 is SYDVKM. This CDR3 is 15 amino acids long. The CDR3 sequence is CAHAGLGSYNSPLHF. The CDR3 DNA reads TGTGCTCACGCAGGGCTGGGCTCCTATAATTCACCCCTCCACTTT.

This clone has a handful of counts. J is TRBJ1-2 and V is TRBV6-5; 7 nucleotides agree with TRBD1. The germline CDR1 and CDR2 sequences are MNHEY and SVGAGI. This CDR3 spans 13 amino acids. The V segment lost 6 bases and the J segment 7 bases; nucleotides outside the gene matches: 8. CDR3 sequence (DNA): TGTGCCAGCAGAAACGACAGGGCTTCTGGCTACACCTTC. Translating gives CASRNDRASGYTF.

The V call is TRBV27, the J call TRBJ1-2; D unclear. V lost 2 bases to trimming and J lost 1 base, with 11 bases between them. This CDR3 comprises 15 residues. Germline lookup yields CDR1 MNHEY and CDR2 SMNVEV (reference sequence). The CDR3 nucleotides are TGTGCCAGCAGTTTAAGTTTGAGTAATAACTATGGCTACACCTTC. This translates into CASSLSLSNNYGYTF.

V is TRBV27 and J is TRBJ1-5; D ambiguous. The CDR3 runs 13 residues. Germline lookup yields CDR1 MNHEY and CDR2 SMNVEV (reference sequence). V was clipped by 5 bases and J by 3 bases, with 8 bases between them. The CDR3: CASSTEVNQPQHF. As DNA, the CDR3 is TGTGCCAGCAGTACGGAAGTCAATCAGCCCCAGCATTTT.

This chain links TRBV10-2 with TRBJ2-5; D might be TRBD2 (7 bases). There are 14 residues in the CDR3. V was shortened by 2 bases and J by 5 bases, with 12 bases between the two germline ends. From germline, CDR1 is WSHSY and CDR2 SAAADI. The CDR3 loop is CASSEEGGRETQYF. CDR3 nucleotide sequence: TGCGCCAGCAGTGAGGAGGGGGGGCGGGAGACCCAGTACTTC.

The chain couples TRBV7-3 to TRBJ2-3, with 14 bases lining up with TRBD2. The junction had 4 bases not matched to a gene; V was cut back by 5 bases and J by 6 bases. CDR1 and CDR2 (germline): SGHTA, FQGTGA. This CDR3 has 15 residues. The CDR3: CASSKTSGGADTQYF. The DNA for the CDR3 is TGTGCCAGCAGCAAGACTAGCGGGGGGGCGGATACGCAGTATTTT.

This clone was detected only once. V usage is TRBV7-2 and J usage is TRBJ1-2; D unresolved. Looked up from germline, CDR1 is SGHTA and CDR2 is FQGNSA. The CDR3 covers 15 residues. Trimming took off 1 base at V and 4 bases at J, with 13 bases between the two ends. CDR3 nucleotides: TGTGCCAGCAGCTTAGTATATGGGCAGGTCTATGGCTACACCTTC. The encoded protein is CASSLVYGQVYGYTF.

By share, this clone counts as hyperexpanded. The chain has TRBV9 and TRBJ1-3; D is ambiguous. Trimming removed 4 bases from V and 4 bases from J, with 18 bases in between. The CDR3 contains 16 residues. CDR1 and CDR2 (germline): SGDLS, YYNGEE. CDR3 nucleotide sequence: TGTGCCAGCAGCACTCAGACCTCAGCTCTAGGAAACACCATATATTTT. Translated, it gives CASSTQTSALGNTIYF.

The chain employs TRBV10-1 and TRBJ2-7, with D tentatively TRBD1 (5 bases). The CDR3 runs to 13 residues. Trimming left V 2 bases short and J 2 bases short, with 7 bases between. Germline V lookup: CDR1 WNHNN, CDR2 SYGVQD (reference sequence). The CDR3 DNA reads as TGCGCCAGCAGTGAGGCAGGGACCTACGAGCAGTACTTC. This gives the protein CASSEAGTYEQYF.

In its sample, this clone was seen a few times. The gene calls are TRBV19 and TRBJ1-6, with 8 bases matching TRBD1. V trimming: 5 bases; J trimming: 6 bases; junction bases outside the gene matches: 3. Germline V gives CDR1 LNHDA, CDR2 SQIVND (reference sequence). The CDR3 is 14 residues long. The CDR3 reads CASSEQGGNSPLHF. The CDR3 DNA sequence: TGTGCCAGTAGTGAACAGGGGGGTAATTCACCCCTCCACTTT.

The chain combines TRBV2 with TRBJ1-2, with 7 positions matching TRBD1. Germline trimming cut 2 bases from V and 2 bases from J; bases unmatched to any gene: 2. Germline CDR1 is SNHLY and CDR2 is FYNNEI. This CDR3 region has 14 residues. The CDR3 spells CASSEQGENYGYTF. In DNA, the CDR3 is TGTGCCAGCAGTGAACAGGGGGAAAACTATGGCTACACCTTC.

The genes are TRBV6-5 and TRBJ2-7; the match to TRBD2 covers 10 bases. Germline V gives CDR1 MNHEY, CDR2 SVGAGI. V shed 0 bases and J 2 bases; nucleotides not matched to a gene: 4. This CDR3 region has 16 residues. CDR3 region: CASSYSRTSGTYEQYF. As DNA, the CDR3 is TGTGCCAGCAGTTACTCCAGGACTAGCGGAACCTACGAGCAGTACTTC.

This clone was observed a handful of times. CDR3 DNA: TGCGCCAGCAGCCAAGGGCTAGCGGGGGCAGATACGCAGTATTTT. As protein: CASSQGLAGADTQYF. The rearrangement links TRBV4-3 to TRBJ2-3, with 10 bases that match TRBD2. The V and J ends lost 1 base and 4 bases, in that order; junction bases with no gene match: 2. CDR3 length: 15 residues. Germline loops: CDR1 LGHNA, CDR2 YSLEER.

The chain recombines TRBV7-8 with TRBJ1-5; D may be TRBD1 (6 bases). This CDR3 is 15 amino acids long. The V and J ends lost 6 bases and 5 bases respectively, with 17 bases between them. Germline loops: CDR1 SGHVS, CDR2 FQNEAQ. The CDR3: CASRPTGAGDQPQHF. Here the CDR3 DNA reads TGTGCCAGCAGACCTACGGGGGCTGGGGATCAGCCCCAGCATTTT.

The rearrangement links TRBV28 to TRBJ1-1, with unresolved D. Deletions cut 2 bases from V and 0 bases from J, with 4 bases between. The CDR3 consists of 13 residues. Per the germline V gene, CDR1 is MDHEN and CDR2 is SYDVKM. Here the CDR3 reads CASSLTMNTEAFF. In DNA, the CDR3 is TGTGCCAGCAGTTTAACTATGAACACTGAAGCTTTCTTT.